The 6 T cell receptor beta chains below all came from one sample that was sequenced in a study of Ad26.COV2.S vaccination and SARS-CoV-2 variants (dated by TCRdb to about 2021). The treatment or condition label corresponds to: roughly 19 received Ad26.COV2.S at low or high dose, single or two shots; 5 received placebo; per-sample allocation not given. For vaccine and placebo recipients, repertoires were sequenced using samples collected on day 63 after the first injection. Receptor libraries were prepared by the immunoSEQ multiplex PCR assay. This immuneACCESS table, as held by TCRdb, lists in-frame sequences with V and J called but not all clones. Of the missing ones, under half trace to an unresolved V gene in checked studies; the others have no known cause. Counted in this sample were more than 300,000 clones; less than 90% of them appeared once. The top ten constitute about 10% of the sample.

The sample in question was peripheral blood, obtained in a trial of Ad26.COV2.S vaccine versus placebo. Receptors originate from a person between 18 and 65 years old who received the Ad26.COV2.S COVID-19 vaccine or a placebo.

V gene TRBV5-8 combines with J gene TRBJ1-1; 10 bases fit TRBD1. The trim removed 4 bases at V and 3 bases at J, leaving 9 bases unmatched. The germline gives CDR1 SGHTS, CDR2 YDEGEE. The CDR3 totals 16 residues. The CDR3 is CASSLGTGEGDTEAFF. Here the CDR3 DNA reads TGTGCCAGCAGCCTAGGGACAGGGGAGGGGGACACTGAAGCTTTCTTT.

This chain connects TRBV5-4 to TRBJ1-5, with a tentative D call TRBD1 (5 bases). The CDR3 has 13 amino acids. The germline V and J ends were trimmed by 1 base and 4 bases, with 6 bases remaining between them. Per germline, CDR1 SGHNT and CDR2 YYREEE (reference sequence). CDR3 sequence: CASSLWGNQPQHF. For the CDR3, the DNA is TGTGCCAGCAGCTTGTGGGGGAATCAGCCCCAGCATTTT.

This clone was counted only a few times. The chain couples TRBV10-2 to TRBJ2-2; 10 bases agree with TRBD2. Germline V gene data show CDR1 as WSHSY and CDR2 as SAAADI. The CDR3 has 21 residues. V lost 3 bases, J lost 4 bases, and 20 bases stayed unmatched. DNA of the CDR3: TGCGCCAGCAGTGACCCCCGCAACTCGGCTAGCGGGAGTTGGAGCACCGGGGAGCTGTTTTTT. Protein: CASSDPRNSASGSWSTGELFF.

This rearrangement joins TRBV19 to TRBJ2-4; 9 nucleotides match TRBD2. V lost 4 bases and J lost 8; bases outside the gene matches: 12. CDR3 length equals 16 residues. Germline V gene data show CDR1 as LNHDA and CDR2 as SQIVND (reference sequence). The CDR3 sequence is CASSRGFAGGRDIQYF. CDR3 DNA sequence: TGTGCCAGTAGTAGGGGGTTTGCGGGAGGGCGAGACATTCAGTACTTC.

The chain couples TRBV19 to TRBJ2-6; TRBD1 aligns across 9 bases. Trimming removed 5 bases from V and 4 bases from J; junction bases left unmatched: 9. CDR3 length equals 17 residues. Germline V gene sequence: CDR1 LNHDA, CDR2 SQIVND (reference sequence). CDR3 protein: CASSPRGQGSGANVLTF. The DNA of the CDR3 is TGTGCCAGTAGTCCCCGGGGACAGGGTTCCGGGGCCAACGTCCTGACTTTC.

This clone was seen only once. J is TRBJ2-5 and V is TRBV3-1 (or the pseudogene TRBV3-2), with 8 bases matching TRBD1. V shed 5 bases, J shed 4 bases, and the junction held 9 bases outside the gene matches. CDR3 length: 15 residues. Per germline, CDR1 LGHDT and CDR2 YNNKEL (reference sequence). As DNA, the CDR3 is TGTGCCAGCAGCAGACGGACAGGGCGGCCAGAGACCCAGTACTTC. It specifies CASSRRTGRPETQYF.